Presented here are 9 T cell receptor beta chains from one specimen sequenced in a study of CD8 T cells in Susac syndrome. RNA in amounts of roughly 0.5 to 1 ug was reverse transcribed with random hexamers. TCRdb recomputed calls from the immunoSEQ multiplex PCR reads with MiXCR, one row per CDR3 protein. In the table there are about 290,000 distinct CDR3 sequences, 75% to 85% of which are singletons. Specimen: CD8+ T cells from PBMCs. These receptors all stem from a human donor with multiple sclerosis.

The J gene is TRBJ2-7, the V gene TRBV5-1; a possible D gene is TRBD1 (6 bases). The CDR3 loop spans 14 amino acids. Germline assignment: CDR1 SGHRS and CDR2 YFSETQ. The V end was cut by 4 bases, the J end by 7 bases, with 18 bases between. The CDR3, as DNA: TGCGCCAGCAGCGAGGCAGGGGCCTATTCTGAGCAGTACTTC. The encoded protein is CASSEAGAYSEQYF.

The CDR3, as DNA: TGTGCCAGCAGTTTATACGGACTCCCGAGGGACACTGAAGCTTTCTTT. As protein: CASSLYGLPRDTEAFF. The chain joins TRBV12-3 or TRBV12-4 to TRBJ1-1; D is ambiguous. V was pared by 2 bases and J by 3 bases, with 16 bases between. The CDR3 has 16 residues.

The chain couples TRBV9 to TRBJ2-3, with unresolved D. CDR3 size: 14 residues. Per germline, CDR1 SGDLS and CDR2 YYNGEE. Trimming removed 2 bases from V and 2 bases from J, with 9 bases in between. The CDR3 coding sequence is TGTGCCAGCAGCGTTGGTCTAGTCACAGATACGCAGTATTTT. Translated: CASSVGLVTDTQYF.

The V and J genes are TRBV28 and TRBJ2-7; 8 bases align to TRBD2. J gave up 2 bases and V 3 bases, and 9 bases lay outside the gene matches. Germline V gene sequence: CDR1 MDHEN, CDR2 SYDVKM. CDR3 length: 16 amino acids. In DNA form, the CDR3 reads TGTGCCAGCAGTTTGAGAATGGGACTAGTTACCTACGAGCAGTACTTC. Protein product: CASSLRMGLVTYEQYF.

The V call is TRBV28, the J call TRBJ2-3, with 8 bases aligning to TRBD2. The V gene end was trimmed by 3 bases and the J gene end by 5 bases; junction bases not matched to a gene: 7. The CDR3 loop spans 15 amino acids. Germline V gene data show CDR1 as MDHEN and CDR2 as SYDVKM. CDR3 protein: CASSFSGAGGDTQYF. Written as DNA, the CDR3 is TGTGCCAGCAGTTTCTCCGGGGCGGGAGGAGATACGCAGTATTTT. Supplemented by reference TRBV28 and TRBJ2-3, the full variable domain reads DVKVTQSSRYLVKRTGEKVFLECVQDMDHENMFWYRQDPGLGLRLIYFSYDVKMKEKGDIPEGYSVSREKKERFSLILESASTNQTSMYLCASSFSGAGGDTQYFGPGTRLTVL.

In its sample, this clonotype was seen a few times. The chain uses TRBV7-8 and TRBJ2-7, with TRBD2 as a possible D gene (6 bases). Germline V lookup: CDR1 SGHVS, CDR2 FQNEAQ. The CDR3 loop spans 15 amino acids. V lost 4 bases and J lost 6, with 19 bases in between. Here the CDR3 reads CASSSRGDGRPEQYF. In nucleotides, the CDR3 is TGTGCCAGCAGCTCACGCGGGGACGGGAGACCCGAGCAGTACTTC.

The chain employs TRBV4-2 and TRBJ1-5; D might be TRBD1 (5 bases). This CDR3 is built from 16 residues. Trimming took off 0 bases at V and 2 bases at J, with 11 bases between the two ends. Germline CDR1 is LGHNA and CDR2 is YNFKEQ. For the CDR3, the DNA is TGTGCCAGCAGCCAAGATACGGGGGGGGGCAATCAGCCCCAGCATTTT. Translating gives CASSQDTGGGNQPQHF.

J is TRBJ2-7 and V is TRBV13; 7 bases are shared with TRBD1. Per the germline V gene, CDR1 is PRHDT and CDR2 is FYEKMQ (reference sequence). The CDR3 extends over 14 amino acids. J was trimmed by 2 bases and V by 1 base; bases with no gene match: 2. The chain's CDR3 is CASSLDDRAYEQYF. Written as DNA, the CDR3 is TGTGCCAGCAGCTTAGATGACAGGGCCTACGAGCAGTACTTC.

This clonotype was detected a few times. The chain joins TRBV5-4 to TRBJ1-1, with D unclear. Germline V CDR1 and CDR2: SGHNT, YYREEE (reference sequence). V was cut by 4 bases and J by 2 bases, with 12 bases left in between. The CDR3 contains 14 residues. The CDR3 bases are TGTGCCAGCAGCGATTACATCTCCAACACTGAAGCTTTCTTT. This sequence encodes CASSDYISNTEAFF.